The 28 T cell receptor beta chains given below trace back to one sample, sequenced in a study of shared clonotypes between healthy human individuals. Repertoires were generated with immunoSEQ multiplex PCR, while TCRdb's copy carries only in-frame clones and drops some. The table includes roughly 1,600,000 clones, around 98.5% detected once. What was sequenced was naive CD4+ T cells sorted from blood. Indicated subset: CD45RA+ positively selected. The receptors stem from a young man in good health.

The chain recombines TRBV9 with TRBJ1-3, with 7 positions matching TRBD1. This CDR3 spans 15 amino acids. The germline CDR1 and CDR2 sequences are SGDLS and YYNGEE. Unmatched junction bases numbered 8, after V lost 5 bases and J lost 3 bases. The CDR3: CASSRTGVYGNTIYF. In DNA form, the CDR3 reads TGTGCCAGCAGTCGTACAGGGGTTTATGGAAACACCATATATTTT.

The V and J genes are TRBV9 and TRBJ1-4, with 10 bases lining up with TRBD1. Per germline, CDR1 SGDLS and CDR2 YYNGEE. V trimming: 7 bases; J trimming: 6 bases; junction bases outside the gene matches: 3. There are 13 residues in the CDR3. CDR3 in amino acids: CASQGTGDEKLFF. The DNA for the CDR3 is TGTGCCAGCCAAGGGACAGGGGATGAAAAACTGTTTTTT.

The CDR3 loop reads CASNPALAGVSYNEQFF. DNA of the CDR3: TGTGCCAGCAACCCGGCCCTAGCGGGAGTTTCCTACAATGAGCAGTTCTTC. The rearrangement links TRBV28 to TRBJ2-1, with 10 nucleotides matching TRBD2. The CDR3 extends over 17 amino acids. J lost 1 base, V lost 7 bases, and 10 bases had no gene match. Germline V gene sequence: CDR1 MDHEN, CDR2 SYDVKM.

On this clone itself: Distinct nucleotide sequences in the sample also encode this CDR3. The CDR3 coding sequence is TGTGCCAGCTCACCGACCGGGACAGGGGGCACTGAAGCTTTCTTT. Its protein is CASSPTGTGGTEAFF. V usage is TRBV18 and J usage is TRBJ1-1, with 11 bases that match TRBD1. Trimming cost V 3 bases and J 4 bases; bases outside gene matches: 4. Germline CDR1 is KGHSH and CDR2 is LQKENI. The length of the CDR3 is 15 residues.

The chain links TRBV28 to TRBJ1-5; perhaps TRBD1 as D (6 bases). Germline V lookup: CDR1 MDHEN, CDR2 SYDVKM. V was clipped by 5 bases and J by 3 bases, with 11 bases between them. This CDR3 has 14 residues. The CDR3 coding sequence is TGTGCCAGCAGTCCTCAGGGGCCCAATCAGCCCCAGCATTTT. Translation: CASSPQGPNQPQHF.

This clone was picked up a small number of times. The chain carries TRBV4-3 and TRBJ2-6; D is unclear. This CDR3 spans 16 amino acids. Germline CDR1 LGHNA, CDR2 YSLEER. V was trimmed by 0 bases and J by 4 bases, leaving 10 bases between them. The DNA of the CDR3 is TGCGCCAGCAGCCAAGATGGGGTGGGAGGGGCCAACGTCCTGACTTTC. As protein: CASSQDGVGGANVLTF.

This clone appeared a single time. CDR3 nucleotides: TGTGCCAGCACTAGGGAAAACAATCAGCCCCAGCATTTT. Its translation: CASTRENNQPQHF. The rearrangement uses TRBV2 and TRBJ1-5; unclear D gene. The length of the CDR3 is 13 residues. In germline, CDR1 is SNHLY, CDR2 FYNNEI. V gave up 7 bases and J gave up 3 bases, with 10 bases separating them.

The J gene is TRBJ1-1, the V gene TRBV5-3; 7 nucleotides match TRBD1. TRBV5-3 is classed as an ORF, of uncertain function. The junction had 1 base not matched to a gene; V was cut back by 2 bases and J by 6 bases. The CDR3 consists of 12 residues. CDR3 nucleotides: TGTGCCAGAAGCTTAGACAGGGCTGAAGCTTTCTTT. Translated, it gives CARSLDRAEAFF.

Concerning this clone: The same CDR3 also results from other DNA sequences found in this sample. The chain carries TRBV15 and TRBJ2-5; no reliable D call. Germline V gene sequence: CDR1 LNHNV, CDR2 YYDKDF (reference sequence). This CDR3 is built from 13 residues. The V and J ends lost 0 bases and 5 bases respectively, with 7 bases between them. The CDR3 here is CATSREGLETQYF. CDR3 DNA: TGTGCCACCAGCAGAGAGGGTTTGGAGACCCAGTACTTC.

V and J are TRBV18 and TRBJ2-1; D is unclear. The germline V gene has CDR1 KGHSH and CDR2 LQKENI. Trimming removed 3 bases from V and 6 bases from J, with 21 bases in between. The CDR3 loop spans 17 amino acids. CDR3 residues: CASSPYGPPRVSNEQFF. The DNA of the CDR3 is TGTGCCAGCTCACCTTACGGGCCGCCAAGGGTGAGCAATGAGCAGTTCTTC.

DNA of the CDR3: TGTGCCAGCTCACCAATTCTTCATCAGGGCGGGACCGGCTCCTACAATGAGCAGTTCTTC. Its translation is CASSPILHQGGTGSYNEQFF. V usage is TRBV18 and J usage is TRBJ2-1; maybe TRBD2 (6 bases). The CDR3 is made up of 20 amino acids. From germline, CDR1 is KGHSH and CDR2 LQKENI. Trimming cost V 2 bases and J 0 bases, with 23 bases left between them. Complete variable domain (other parts from reference TRBV18 and TRBJ2-1): NAGVMQNPRHLVRRRGQEARLRCSPMKGHSHVYWYRQLPEEGLKFMVYLQKENIIDESGMPKERFSAEFPKEGPSILRIQQVVRGDSAAYFCASSPILHQGGTGSYNEQFFGPGTRLTVL.

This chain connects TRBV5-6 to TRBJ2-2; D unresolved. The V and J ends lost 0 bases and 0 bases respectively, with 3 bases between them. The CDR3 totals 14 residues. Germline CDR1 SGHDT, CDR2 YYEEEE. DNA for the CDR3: TGTGCCAGCAGCTTGGTGGCGAACACCGGGGAGCTGTTTTTT. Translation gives CASSLVANTGELFF.

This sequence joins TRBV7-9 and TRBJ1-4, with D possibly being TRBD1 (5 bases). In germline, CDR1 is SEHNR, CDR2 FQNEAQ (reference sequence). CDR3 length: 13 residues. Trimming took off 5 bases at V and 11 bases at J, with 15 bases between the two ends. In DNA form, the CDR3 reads TGTGCCAGCAGCCAAAATCGAGAGGGGAAACTGTTTTTT. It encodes CASSQNREGKLFF.

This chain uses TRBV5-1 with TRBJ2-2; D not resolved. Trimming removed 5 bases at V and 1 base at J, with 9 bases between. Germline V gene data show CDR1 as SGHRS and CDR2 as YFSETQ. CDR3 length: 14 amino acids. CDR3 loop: CASRSSMNTGELFF. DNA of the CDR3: TGCGCCAGCAGGAGCAGTATGAACACCGGGGAGCTGTTTTTT.

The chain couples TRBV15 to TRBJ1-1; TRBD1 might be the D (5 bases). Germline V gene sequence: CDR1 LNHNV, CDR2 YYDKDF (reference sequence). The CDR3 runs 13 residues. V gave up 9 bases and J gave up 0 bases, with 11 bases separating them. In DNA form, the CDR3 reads TGTGCCACGCAACAGGTCCTGAACACTGAAGCTTTCTTT. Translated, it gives CATQQVLNTEAFF.

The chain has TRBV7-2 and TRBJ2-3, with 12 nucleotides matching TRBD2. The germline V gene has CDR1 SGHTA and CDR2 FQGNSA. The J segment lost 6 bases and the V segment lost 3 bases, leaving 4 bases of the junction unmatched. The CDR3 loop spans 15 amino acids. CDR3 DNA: TGTGCCAGCAGCTTCTCTAGCGGGAGGGGCGATACGCAGTATTTT. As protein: CASSFSSGRGDTQYF.

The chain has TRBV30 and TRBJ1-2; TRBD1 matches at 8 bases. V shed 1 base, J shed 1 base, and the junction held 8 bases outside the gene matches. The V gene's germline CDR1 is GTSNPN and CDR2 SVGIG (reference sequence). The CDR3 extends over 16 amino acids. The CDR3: CAWSALGTGINYGYTF. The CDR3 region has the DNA TGTGCCTGGAGTGCTCTGGGGACAGGCATTAACTATGGCTACACCTTC. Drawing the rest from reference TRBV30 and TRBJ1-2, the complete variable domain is SQTIHQWPATLVQPVGSPLSLECTVEGTSNPNLYWYRQAAGRGLQLLFYSVGIGQISSEVPQNLSASRPQDRQFILSSKKLLLSDSGFYLCAWSALGTGINYGYTFGSGTRLTVV.

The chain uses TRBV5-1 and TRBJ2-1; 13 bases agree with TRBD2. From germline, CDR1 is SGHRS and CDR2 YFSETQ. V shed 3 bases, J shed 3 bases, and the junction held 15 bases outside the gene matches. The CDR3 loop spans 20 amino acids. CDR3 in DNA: TGCGCCAGCAGCTCCCTTACCGGGACTAGCGGGACTCGCGGCTACAATGAGCAGTTCTTC. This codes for CASSSLTGTSGTRGYNEQFF.

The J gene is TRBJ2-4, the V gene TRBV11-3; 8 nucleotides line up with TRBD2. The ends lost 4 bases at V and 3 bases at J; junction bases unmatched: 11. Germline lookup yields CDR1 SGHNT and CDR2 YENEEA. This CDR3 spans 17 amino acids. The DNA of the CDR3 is TGTGCCAGCAGCTCCAGGGGAAGCGGGAGTGGCAAAAACATTCAGTACTTC. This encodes CASSSRGSGSGKNIQYF.

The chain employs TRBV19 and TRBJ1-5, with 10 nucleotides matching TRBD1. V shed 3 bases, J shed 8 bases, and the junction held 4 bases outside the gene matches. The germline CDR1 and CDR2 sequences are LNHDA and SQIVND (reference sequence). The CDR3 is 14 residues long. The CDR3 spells CASSIGDRGKPQHF. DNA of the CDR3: TGTGCCAGTAGTATTGGGGACAGGGGTAAGCCCCAGCATTTT.

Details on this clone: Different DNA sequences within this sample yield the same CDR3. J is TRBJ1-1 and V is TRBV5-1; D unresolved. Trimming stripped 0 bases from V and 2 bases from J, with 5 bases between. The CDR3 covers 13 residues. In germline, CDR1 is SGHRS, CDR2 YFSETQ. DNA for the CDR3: TGCGCCAGCAGCTTGGGGTCTAACACTGAAGCTTTCTTT. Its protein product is CASSLGSNTEAFF.

As DNA, the CDR3 is TGTGCCAGCAGTGTTTCCGGGACAGGGAACTACGAGCAGTACTTC. It encodes CASSVSGTGNYEQYF. The V call is TRBV6-4, the J call TRBJ2-7; 9 nucleotides align to TRBD1. Losses at the gene ends were 4 bases for V and 3 bases for J; bases not matched to a gene: 7. The CDR3 is 15 residues long. Germline V gene lookup returns CDR1 MRHNA and CDR2 SNTAGT.

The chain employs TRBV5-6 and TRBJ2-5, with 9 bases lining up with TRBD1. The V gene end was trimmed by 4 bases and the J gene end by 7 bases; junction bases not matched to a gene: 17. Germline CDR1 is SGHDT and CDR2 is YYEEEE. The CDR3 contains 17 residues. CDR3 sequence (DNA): TGTGCCAGCAGCCTCGGGACAGGGTTTCGGCTAGCTGGGACCCAGTACTTC. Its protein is CASSLGTGFRLAGTQYF.

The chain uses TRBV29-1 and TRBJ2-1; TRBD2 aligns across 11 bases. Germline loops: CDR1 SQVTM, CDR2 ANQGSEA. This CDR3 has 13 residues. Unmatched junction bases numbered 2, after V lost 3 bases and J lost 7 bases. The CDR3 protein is CSVDTSGGNEQFF. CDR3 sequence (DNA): TGCAGCGTTGATACTAGCGGGGGTAATGAGCAGTTCTTC.

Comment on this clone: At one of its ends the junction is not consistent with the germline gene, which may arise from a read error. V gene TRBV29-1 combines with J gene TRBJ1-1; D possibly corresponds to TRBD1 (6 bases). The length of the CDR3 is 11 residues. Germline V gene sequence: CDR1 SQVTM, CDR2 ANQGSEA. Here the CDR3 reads CSVERDTEAFF. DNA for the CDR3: TGCAGCGTTGAAAGGGACACCGAAGCTTTCTTT. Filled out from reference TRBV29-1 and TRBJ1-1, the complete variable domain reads SAVISQKPSRDICQRGTSLTIQCQVDSQVTMMFWYRQQPGQSLTLIATANQGSEATYESGFVIDKFPISRPNLTFSTLTVSNMSPEDSSIYLCSVERDTEAFFGQGTRLTVV.

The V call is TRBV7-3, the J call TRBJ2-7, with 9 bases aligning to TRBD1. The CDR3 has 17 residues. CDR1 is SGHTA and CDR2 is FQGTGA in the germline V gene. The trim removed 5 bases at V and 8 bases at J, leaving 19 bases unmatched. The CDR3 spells CASSPTGGSGGGTQQYF. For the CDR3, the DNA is TGTGCCAGCAGCCCCACAGGGGGCAGCGGTGGAGGTACGCAGCAGTACTTC. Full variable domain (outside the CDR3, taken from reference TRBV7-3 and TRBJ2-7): GAGVSQTPSNKVTEKGKYVELRCDPISGHTALYWYRQSLGQGPEFLIYFQGTGAADDSGLPNDRFFAVRPEGSVSTLKIQRTERGDSAVYLCASSPTGGSGGGTQQYFGPGTRLTVT.

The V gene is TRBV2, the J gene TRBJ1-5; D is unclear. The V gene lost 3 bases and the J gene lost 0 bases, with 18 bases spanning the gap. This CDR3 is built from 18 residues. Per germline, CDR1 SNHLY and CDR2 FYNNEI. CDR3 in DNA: TGTGCCAGCAGTGAGAGTTTGGCAGGTGTACGTAGCAATCAGCCCCAGCATTTT. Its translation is CASSESLAGVRSNQPQHF.

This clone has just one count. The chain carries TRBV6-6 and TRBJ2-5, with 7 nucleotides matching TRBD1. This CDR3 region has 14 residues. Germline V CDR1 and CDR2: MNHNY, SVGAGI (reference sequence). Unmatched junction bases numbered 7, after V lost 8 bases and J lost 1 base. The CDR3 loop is CASASQGTQETQYF. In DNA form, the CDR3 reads TGTGCCAGCGCATCACAGGGGACCCAAGAGACCCAGTACTTC.